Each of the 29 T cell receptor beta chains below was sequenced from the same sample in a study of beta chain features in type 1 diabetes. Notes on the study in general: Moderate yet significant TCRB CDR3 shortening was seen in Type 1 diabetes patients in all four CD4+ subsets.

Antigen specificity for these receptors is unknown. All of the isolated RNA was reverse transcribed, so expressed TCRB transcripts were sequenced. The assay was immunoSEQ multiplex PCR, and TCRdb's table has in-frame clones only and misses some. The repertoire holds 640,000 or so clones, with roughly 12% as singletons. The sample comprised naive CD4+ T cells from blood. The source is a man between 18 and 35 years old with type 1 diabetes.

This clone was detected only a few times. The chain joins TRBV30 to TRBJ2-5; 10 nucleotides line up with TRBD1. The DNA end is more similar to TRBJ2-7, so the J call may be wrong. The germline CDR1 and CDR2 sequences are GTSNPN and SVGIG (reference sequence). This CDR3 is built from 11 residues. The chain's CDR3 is CAWGTGDEQYF. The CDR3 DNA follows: TGTGCCTGGGGGACAGGGGACGAGCAGTACTTC.

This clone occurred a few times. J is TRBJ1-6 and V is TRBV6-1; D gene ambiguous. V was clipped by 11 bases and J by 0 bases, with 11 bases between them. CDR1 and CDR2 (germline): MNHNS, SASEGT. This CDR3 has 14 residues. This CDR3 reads CAVWPSSYNSPLHF. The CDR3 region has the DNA TGTGCCGTCTGGCCGAGCTCCTATAATTCACCCCTCCACTTT.

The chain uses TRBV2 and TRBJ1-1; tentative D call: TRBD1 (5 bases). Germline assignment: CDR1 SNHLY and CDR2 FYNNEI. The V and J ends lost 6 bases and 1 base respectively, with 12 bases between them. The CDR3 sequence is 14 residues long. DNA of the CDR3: TGTGCCAGCAGCCCCGGGGGGGGGAACACTGAAGCTTTCTTT. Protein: CASSPGGGNTEAFF. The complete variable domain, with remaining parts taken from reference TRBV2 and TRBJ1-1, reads EPEVTQTPSHQVTQMGQEVILRCVPISNHLYFYWYRQILGQKVEFLVSFYNNEISEKSEIFDDQFSVERPDGSNFTLKIRSTKLEDSAMYFCASSPGGGNTEAFFGQGTRLTVV.

CDR3 residues: CASSFGGNTGELFF. For the CDR3, the DNA is TGTGCCAGCAGCTTTGGGGGGAACACCGGGGAGCTGTTTTTT. The V gene is TRBV11-2, the J gene TRBJ2-2; tentatively, D is TRBD1 or TRBD2 (5 bases each). The ends were cut back, 3 bases at V and 1 base at J, with 6 bases in the middle. The germline CDR1 and CDR2 sequences are SGHAT and FQNNGV. The CDR3 totals 14 residues.

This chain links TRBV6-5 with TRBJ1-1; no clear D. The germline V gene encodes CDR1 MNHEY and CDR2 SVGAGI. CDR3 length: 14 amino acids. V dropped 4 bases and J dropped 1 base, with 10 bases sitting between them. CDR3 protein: CASSLSLENTEAFF. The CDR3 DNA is TGTGCCAGCAGTTTATCCTTAGAGAACACTGAAGCTTTCTTT.

The chain's CDR3 is CASSPEEGSNQPQHF. The CDR3, as DNA: TGTGCCAGCAGCCCTGAGGAGGGGAGCAATCAGCCCCAGCATTTT. The rearrangement joins TRBV7-2 to TRBJ1-5; D is perhaps TRBD1 (5 bases). Germline V lookup: CDR1 SGHTA, CDR2 FQGNSA. CDR3 length equals 15 residues. V was pared by 5 bases and J by 1 base, with 12 bases between.

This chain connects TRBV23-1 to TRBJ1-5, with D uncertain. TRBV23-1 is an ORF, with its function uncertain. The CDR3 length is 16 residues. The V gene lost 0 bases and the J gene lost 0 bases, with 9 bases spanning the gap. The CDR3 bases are TGCGCCAGCAGTCAATCGGATGGGAATAGCAATCAGCCCCAGCATTTT. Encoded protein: CASSQSDGNSNQPQHF.

Written as DNA, the CDR3 is TGCGCCAGCAGCTCCCAATACTTTTCGAGCTCCTACAATGAGCAGTTCTTC. Protein: CASSSQYFSSSYNEQFF. This chain joins TRBV5-1 and TRBJ2-1; unclear D gene. Germline V CDR1 and CDR2: SGHRS, YFSETQ. The CDR3 is 17 amino acids. Between the trimmed V and J ends, which lost 3 bases and 0 bases, there was a span of 16 bases.

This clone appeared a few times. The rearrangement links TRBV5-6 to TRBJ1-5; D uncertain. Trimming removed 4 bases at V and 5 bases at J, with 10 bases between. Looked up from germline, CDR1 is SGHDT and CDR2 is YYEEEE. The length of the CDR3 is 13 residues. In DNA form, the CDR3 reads TGTGCCAGCAGCGAAAGACCCGATCAGCCCCAGCATTTT. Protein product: CASSERPDQPQHF. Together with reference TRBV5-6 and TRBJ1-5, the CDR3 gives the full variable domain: DAGVTQSPTHLIKTRGQQVTLRCSPKSGHDTVSWYQQALGQGPQFIFQYYEEEERQRGNFPDRFSGHQFPNYSSELNVNALLLGDSALYLCASSERPDQPQHFGDGTRLSIL.

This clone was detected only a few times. The CDR3 region is CASSSIQVLSGYTF. The CDR3 nucleotides read TGTGCCAGCAGCTCCATACAGGTTCTATCGGGCTACACCTTC. V usage is TRBV5-6 and J usage is TRBJ1-2; TRBD1 might be the D (5 bases). The CDR3 consists of 14 residues. Germline V gene lookup returns CDR1 SGHDT and CDR2 YYEEEE. The V and J ends lost 3 bases and 8 bases respectively, with 17 bases between them. The full variable domain, with the rest looked up from reference TRBV5-6 and TRBJ1-2, is DAGVTQSPTHLIKTRGQQVTLRCSPKSGHDTVSWYQQALGQGPQFIFQYYEEEERQRGNFPDRFSGHQFPNYSSELNVNALLLGDSALYLCASSSIQVLSGYTFGSGTRLTVV.

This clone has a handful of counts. The CDR3 reads CASSPTGTSGANVLTF. The CDR3 DNA reads TGTGCCAGCTCACCTACAGGGACCTCTGGGGCCAACGTCCTGACTTTC. The chain uses TRBV18 and TRBJ2-6; tentatively, D is TRBD1 (6 bases). Trimming took 3 bases from V and 0 from J, leaving 9 bases between them. CDR3 size: 16 residues. Looked up from germline, CDR1 is KGHSH and CDR2 is LQKENI.

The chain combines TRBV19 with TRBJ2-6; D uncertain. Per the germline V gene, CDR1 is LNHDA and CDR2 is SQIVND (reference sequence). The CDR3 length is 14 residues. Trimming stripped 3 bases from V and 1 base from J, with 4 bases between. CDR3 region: CASSMGSGANVLTF. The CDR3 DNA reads TGTGCCAGTAGTATGGGTTCTGGGGCCAACGTCCTGACTTTC.

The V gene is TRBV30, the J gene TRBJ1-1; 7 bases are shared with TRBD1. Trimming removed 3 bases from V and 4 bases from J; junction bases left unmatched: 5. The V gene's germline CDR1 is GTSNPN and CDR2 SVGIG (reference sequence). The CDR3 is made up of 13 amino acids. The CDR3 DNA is TGTGCCTGGAGGGCGACAGGGCCCACTGAAGCTTTCTTT. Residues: CAWRATGPTEAFF.

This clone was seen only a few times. CDR3 nucleotides: TGTGCCAGCAGTCCCACTAGCGGGGAAGAGACCCAGTACTTC. It specifies CASSPTSGEETQYF. J is TRBJ2-5 and V is TRBV6-1, with 10 bases identical to TRBD2. Unmatched junction bases numbered 3, after V lost 5 bases and J lost 3 bases. The germline V gene has CDR1 MNHNS and CDR2 SASEGT. This CDR3 contains 14 residues.

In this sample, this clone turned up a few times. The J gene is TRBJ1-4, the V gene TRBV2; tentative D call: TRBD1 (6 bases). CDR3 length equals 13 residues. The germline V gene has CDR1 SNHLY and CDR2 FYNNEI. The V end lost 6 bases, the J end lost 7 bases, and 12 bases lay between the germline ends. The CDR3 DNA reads TGTGCCAGCAGGAAACAGGGTGGTGAAAAACTGTTTTTT. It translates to CASRKQGGEKLFF.

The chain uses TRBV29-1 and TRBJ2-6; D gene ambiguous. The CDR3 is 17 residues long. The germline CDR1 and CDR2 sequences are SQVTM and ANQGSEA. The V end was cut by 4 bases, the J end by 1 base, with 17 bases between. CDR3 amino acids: CSVALTLLSSGANVLTF. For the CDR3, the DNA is TGCAGCGTTGCCTTAACCCTCCTCTCATCTGGGGCCAACGTCCTGACTTTC. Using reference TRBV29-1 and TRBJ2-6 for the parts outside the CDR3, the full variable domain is SAVISQKPSRDICQRGTSLTIQCQVDSQVTMMFWYRQQPGQSLTLIATANQGSEATYESGFVIDKFPISRPNLTFSTLTVSNMSPEDSSIYLCSVALTLLSSGANVLTFGAGSRLTVL.

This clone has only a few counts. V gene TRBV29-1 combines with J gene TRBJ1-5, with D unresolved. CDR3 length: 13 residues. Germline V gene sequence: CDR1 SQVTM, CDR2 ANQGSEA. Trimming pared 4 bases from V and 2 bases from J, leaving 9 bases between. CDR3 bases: TGCAGCGTTGGCCCGGGTGGCAATCAGCCCCAGCATTTT. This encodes CSVGPGGNQPQHF.

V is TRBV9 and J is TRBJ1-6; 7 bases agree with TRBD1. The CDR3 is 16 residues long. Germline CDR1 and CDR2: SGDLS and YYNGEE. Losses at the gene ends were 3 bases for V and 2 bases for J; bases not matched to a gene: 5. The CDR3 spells CASSGNRGTYNSPLHF. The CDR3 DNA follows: TGTGCCAGCAGCGGGAACAGGGGCACCTATAATTCACCCCTCCACTTT.

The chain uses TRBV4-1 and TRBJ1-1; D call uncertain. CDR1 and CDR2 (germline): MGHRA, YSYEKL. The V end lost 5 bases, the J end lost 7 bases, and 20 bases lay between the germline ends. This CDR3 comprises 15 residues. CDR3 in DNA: TGCGCCAGCAGCAAGGGTGGTGGGGAGAACGGTGAAGCTTTCTTT. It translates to CASSKGGGENGEAFF.

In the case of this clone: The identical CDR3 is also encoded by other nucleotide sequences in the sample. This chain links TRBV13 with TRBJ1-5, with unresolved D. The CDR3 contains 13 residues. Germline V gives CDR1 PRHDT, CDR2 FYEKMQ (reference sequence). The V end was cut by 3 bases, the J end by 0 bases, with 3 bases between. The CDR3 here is CASSFGSNQPQHF. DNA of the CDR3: TGTGCCAGCAGCTTTGGTAGCAATCAGCCCCAGCATTTT.

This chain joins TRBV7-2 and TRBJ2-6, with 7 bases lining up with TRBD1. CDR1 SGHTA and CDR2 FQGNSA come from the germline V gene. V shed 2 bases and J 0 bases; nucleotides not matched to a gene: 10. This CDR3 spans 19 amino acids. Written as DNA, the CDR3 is TGTGCCAGCAGCTTACGGGACAGCTCATCCATCTCTGGGGCCAACGTCCTGACTTTC. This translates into CASSLRDSSSISGANVLTF.

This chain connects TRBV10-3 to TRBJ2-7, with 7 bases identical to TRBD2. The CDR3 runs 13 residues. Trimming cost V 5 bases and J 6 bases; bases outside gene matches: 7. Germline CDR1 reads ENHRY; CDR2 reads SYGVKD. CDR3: CAISRLAWGEQYF. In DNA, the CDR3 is TGTGCCATCAGTCGACTAGCTTGGGGCGAGCAGTACTTC.

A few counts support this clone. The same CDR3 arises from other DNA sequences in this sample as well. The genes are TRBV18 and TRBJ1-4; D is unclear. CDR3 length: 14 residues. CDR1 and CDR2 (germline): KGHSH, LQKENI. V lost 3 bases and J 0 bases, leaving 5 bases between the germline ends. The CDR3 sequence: CASSPGATNEKLFF. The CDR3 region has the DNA TGTGCCAGCTCACCGGGCGCAACTAATGAAAAACTGTTTTTT.

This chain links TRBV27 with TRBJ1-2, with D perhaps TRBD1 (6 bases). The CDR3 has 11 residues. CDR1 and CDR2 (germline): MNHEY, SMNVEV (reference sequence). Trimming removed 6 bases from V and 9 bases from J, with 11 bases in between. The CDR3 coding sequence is TGTGCCAGCAGAGACAGGTCTCGCTACACCTTC. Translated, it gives CASRDRSRYTF.

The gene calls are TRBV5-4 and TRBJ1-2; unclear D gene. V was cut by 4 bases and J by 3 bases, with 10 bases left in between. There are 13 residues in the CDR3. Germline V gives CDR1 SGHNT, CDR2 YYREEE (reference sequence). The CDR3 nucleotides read TGTGCCAGCAGCCCCACGGACGACTATGGCTACACCTTC. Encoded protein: CASSPTDDYGYTF.

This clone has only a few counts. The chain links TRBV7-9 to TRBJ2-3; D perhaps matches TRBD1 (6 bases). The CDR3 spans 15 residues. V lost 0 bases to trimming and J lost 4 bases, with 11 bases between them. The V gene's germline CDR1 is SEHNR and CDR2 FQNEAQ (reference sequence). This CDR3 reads CASSLALQGPDTQYF. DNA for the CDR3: TGTGCCAGCAGCTTAGCCCTACAGGGTCCAGATACGCAGTATTTT.

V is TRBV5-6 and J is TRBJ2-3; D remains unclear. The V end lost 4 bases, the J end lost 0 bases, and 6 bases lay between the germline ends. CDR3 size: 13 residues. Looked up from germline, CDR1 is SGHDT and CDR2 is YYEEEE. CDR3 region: CASSHWSTDTQYF. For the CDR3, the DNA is TGTGCCAGCAGCCACTGGAGCACAGATACGCAGTATTTT.

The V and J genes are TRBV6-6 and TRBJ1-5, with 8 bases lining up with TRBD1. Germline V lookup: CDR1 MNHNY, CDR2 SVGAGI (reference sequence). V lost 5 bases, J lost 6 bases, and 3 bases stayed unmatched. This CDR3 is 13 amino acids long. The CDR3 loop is CASSTQGAQPQHF. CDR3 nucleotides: TGTGCCAGCAGTACGCAGGGGGCTCAGCCCCAGCATTTT.

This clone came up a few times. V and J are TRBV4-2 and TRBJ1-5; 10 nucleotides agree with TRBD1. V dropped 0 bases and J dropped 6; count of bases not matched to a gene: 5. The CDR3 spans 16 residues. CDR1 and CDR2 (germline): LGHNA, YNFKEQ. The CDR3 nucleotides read TGTGCCAGCAGCCAAGATGGGACAGGGGTTAGTCAGCCCCAGCATTTT. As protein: CASSQDGTGVSQPQHF.